Below, one T cell receptor (beta chain) is given with its context. Per the study methods: Quantification of nucleated cells was approximated via reference gene primer amplification. The data were produced by immunoSEQ multiplex PCR, yet TCRdb's version contains in-frame clones alone and is incomplete. V and J calls and clone size come straight from that table; D and trimming were deduced from the DNA. Of under 150,000 clones in the sample, more than 70% are singletons; the top ten hold 8% to 8.5%. The data belong to a study of blood T cell repertoires in COVID-19. Looked up from germline, CDR1 is MNHEY and CDR2 is SVGAGI. Germline trimming cut 10 bases from V and 6 bases from J; bases unmatched to any gene: 9. The CDR3 extends over 14 amino acids.

The genes are TRBV6-5 and TRBJ1-6; 7 bases map to TRBD1. The sequenced material came from peripheral blood. This clonotype was sampled from a woman between 70 and 85 years old who had recovered from COVID-19. CDR3 loop: CATRDRERNSPLHF. Here the CDR3 DNA reads TGTGCCACTCGAGACAGGGAACGTAATTCACCCCTCCACTTT.